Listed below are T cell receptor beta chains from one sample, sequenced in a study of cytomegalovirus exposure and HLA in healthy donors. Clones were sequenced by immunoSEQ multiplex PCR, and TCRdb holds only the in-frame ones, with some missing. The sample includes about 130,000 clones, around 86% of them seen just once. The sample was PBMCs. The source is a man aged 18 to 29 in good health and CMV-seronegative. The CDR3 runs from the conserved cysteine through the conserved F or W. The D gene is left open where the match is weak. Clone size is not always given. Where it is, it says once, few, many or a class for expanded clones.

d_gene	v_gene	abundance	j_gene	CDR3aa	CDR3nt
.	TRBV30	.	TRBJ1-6	CARQEGRGSPLHF	TGTGCCCGCCAGGAAGGGCGCGGGTCACCCCTCCACTTT
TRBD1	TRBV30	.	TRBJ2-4	CAWSGTPGQGRNIQYF	TGTGCCTGGAGTGGGACTCCGGGACAGGGTAGAAACATTCAGTACTTC
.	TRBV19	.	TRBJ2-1	CASSIAGHNEQFF	TGTGCCAGTAGTATAGCGGGTCACAATGAGCAGTTCTTC
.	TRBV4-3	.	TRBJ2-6	CASSQDEQGSGANVLTF	TGCGCCAGCAGCCAAGATGAGCAGGGTTCTGGGGCCAACGTCCTGACTTTC
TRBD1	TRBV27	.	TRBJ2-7	CASRSRRPGQAYEQYF	TGTGCCAGCAGGTCAAGGCGTCCGGGACAGGCCTACGAGCAGTACTTC
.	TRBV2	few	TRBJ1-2	CASEWGGGGYTF	TGTGCCAGCGAGTGGGGGGGTGGTGGCTACACCTTC
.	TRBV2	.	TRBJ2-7	CANEVGYEQYF	TGTGCCAACGAAGTCGGCTACGAGCAGTACTTC
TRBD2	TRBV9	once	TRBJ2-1	CASSPPSAGQYNEQFF	TGTGCCAGCAGCCCTCCTTCAGCGGGGCAATACAATGAGCAGTTCTTC
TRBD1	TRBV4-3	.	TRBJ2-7	CASSLGQFGYEQYF	TGCGCCAGCAGCCTGGGACAGTTCGGGTACGAGCAGTACTTC
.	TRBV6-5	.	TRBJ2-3	CASSYVAGRSDTQYF	TGTGCCAGCAGTTACGTCGCGGGCAGATCAGATACGCAGTATTTT
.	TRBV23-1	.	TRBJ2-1	CATTSQGEQFF	TGCGCCACGACCTCCCAGGGGGAGCAGTTCTTC
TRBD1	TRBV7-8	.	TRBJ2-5	CASSLETNKGQVKTQYF	TGTGCCAGCAGCTTAGAAACCAATAAGGGACAGGTGAAGACCCAGTACTTC
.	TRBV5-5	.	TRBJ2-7	CASSLSRDFPEQYF	TGTGCCAGCAGCCTCTCCAGGGACTTCCCCGAGCAGTACTTC
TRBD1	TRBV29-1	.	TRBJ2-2	CSVEVVKGQGAIGYTGELFF	TGCAGCGTTGAAGTCGTTAAGGGACAGGGGGCAATTGGGTACACCGGGGAGCTGTTTTTT
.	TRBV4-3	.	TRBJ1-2	CASSQVSTAPGYGYTF	TGCGCCAGCAGCCAAGTGTCGACAGCCCCCGGGTATGGCTACACCTTC
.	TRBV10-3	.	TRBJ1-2	CARREEGGYTF	TGTGCCAGGAGGGAGGAAGGGGGCTACACCTTC
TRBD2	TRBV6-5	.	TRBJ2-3	CASSYGRGGTDTQYF	TGTGCCAGCAGTTACGGGCGGGGGGGCACAGATACGCAGTATTTT
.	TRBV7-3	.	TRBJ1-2	CASSLRAAHNKNYGYTF	TGTGCCAGCAGCTTGCGGGCGGCCCACAATAAAAACTATGGCTACACCTTC
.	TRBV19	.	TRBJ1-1	CASIPPGGGKAFF	TGTGCCAGTATCCCCCCGGGGGGGGGTAAAGCTTTCTTT
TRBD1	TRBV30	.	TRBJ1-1	CAWSQGGNTEAFF	TGTGCCTGGAGCCAGGGGGGGAACACTGAAGCTTTCTTT
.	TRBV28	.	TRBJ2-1	CASSYDNGGDEQFF	TGTGCCAGCAGCTACGACAATGGCGGGGACGAGCAGTTCTTC
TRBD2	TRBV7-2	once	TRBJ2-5	CASSFLAGGVKQETQYF	TGTGCCAGCAGCTTTTTAGCGGGGGGGGTTAAACAAGAGACCCAGTACTTC
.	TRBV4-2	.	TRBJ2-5	CASSQDVWAVKYF	TGTGCCAGCAGCCAAGACGTGTGGGCCGTTAAGTACTTC
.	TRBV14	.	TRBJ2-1	CASSQFRRLTAGNEQFF	TGTGCCAGCAGCCAATTTCGACGTCTCACGGCGGGCAATGAGCAGTTCTTC
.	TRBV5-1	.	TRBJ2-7	CASRLGGLNYEQYF	TGCGCCAGCAGATTAGGGGGATTAAACTACGAGCAGTACTTC
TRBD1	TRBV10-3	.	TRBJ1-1	CAISARDRGQAEAFF	TGTGCCATCAGTGCCCGGGACAGGGGGCAAGCTGAAGCTTTCTTT
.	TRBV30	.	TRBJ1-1	CAWSTQENTEAFF	TGTGCCTGGAGTACCCAGGAGAACACTGAAGCTTTCTTT
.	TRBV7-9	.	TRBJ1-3	CASSSTGNTIYF	TGTGCCAGCAGCAGCACCGGAAACACCATATATTTT
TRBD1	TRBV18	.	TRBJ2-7	CASSPGTVTQLGQYF	TGTGCCAGCTCACCAGGGACAGTTACTCAGCTGGGGCAGTACTTC
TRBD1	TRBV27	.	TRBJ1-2	CASSPGQGAYGYTF	TGTGCCAGCAGCCCGGGACAGGGGGCCTATGGCTACACCTTC
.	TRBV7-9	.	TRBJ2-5	CASSLPLGGQYF	TGTGCCAGCAGCTTGCCTCTCGGGGGCCAGTACTTC
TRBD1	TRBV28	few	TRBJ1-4	CASRSPGQGNEKLFF	TGTGCCAGCAGGTCCCCGGGACAGGGAAATGAAAAACTGTTTTTT
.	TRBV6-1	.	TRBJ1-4	CASRIGRATNEKLFF	TGTGCCAGCAGGATAGGGAGAGCAACTAATGAAAAACTGTTTTTT
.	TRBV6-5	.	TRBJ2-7	CASKQTGIYEQYF	TGTGCCAGCAAGCAGACAGGAATCTACGAGCAGTACTTC
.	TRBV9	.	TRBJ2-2	CASSVGTTNTGELFF	TGTGCCAGCAGCGTAGGGACAACGAACACCGGGGAGCTGTTTTTT
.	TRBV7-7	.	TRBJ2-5	CASSLVEGRQETQYF	TGTGCCAGCAGCTTAGTTGAGGGGAGGCAAGAGACCCAGTACTTC
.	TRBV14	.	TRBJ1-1	CASSHRSNLNTEAFF	TGTGCCAGCAGCCATCGGTCGAATTTGAACACTGAAGCTTTCTTT
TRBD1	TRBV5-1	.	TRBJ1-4	CASSLKDRATNEKLFF	TGCGCCAGCAGCCTTAAGGACAGGGCAACTAATGAAAAACTGTTTTTT
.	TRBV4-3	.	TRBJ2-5	CASSQDGGETQYF	TGCGCCAGCAGCCAAGATGGGGGGGAGACCCAGTACTTC
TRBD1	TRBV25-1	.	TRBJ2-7	CASRGTGSTYEQYF	TGTGCCAGCAGGGGGACAGGGTCGACCTACGAGCAGTACTTC
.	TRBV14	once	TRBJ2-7	CASSQGPASSYEQYF	TGTGCCAGCAGCCAAGGGCCAGCTAGTTCCTACGAGCAGTACTTC
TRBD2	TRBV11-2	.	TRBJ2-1	CASSLVLSGSYNEQFF	TGTGCCAGCAGCTTAGTCTTAAGCGGGAGTTACAATGAGCAGTTCTTC
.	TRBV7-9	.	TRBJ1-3	CASSPRDNTGGNTIYF	TGTGCCAGCAGCCCAAGGGACAATACGGGTGGAAACACCATATATTTT
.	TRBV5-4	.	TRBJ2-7	CASSPDTYEQYF	TGTGCCAGCAGCCCGGACACGTACGAGCAGTACTTC
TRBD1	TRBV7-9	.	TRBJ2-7	CASSPRTGSSYEQYF	TGTGCCAGCAGCCCCCGGACAGGGAGCTCCTACGAGCAGTACTTC
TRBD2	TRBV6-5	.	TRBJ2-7	CASSYVGGSSYEQYF	TGTGCCAGCAGTTACGTCGGGGGGAGCTCCTACGAGCAGTACTTC
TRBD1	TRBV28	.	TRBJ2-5	CASSLAGGGQETQYF	TGTGCCAGCAGTTTAGCAGGGGGCGGGCAAGAGACCCAGTACTTC
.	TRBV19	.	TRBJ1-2	CASSIGFWEPNYGYTF	TGTGCCAGTAGTATAGGCTTTTGGGAGCCCAACTATGGCTACACCTTC
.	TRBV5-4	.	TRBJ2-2	CASSWKTGGQNTGELFF	TGTGCCAGCAGTTGGAAGACCGGGGGGCAGAACACCGGGGAGCTGTTTTTT
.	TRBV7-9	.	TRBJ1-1	CASSLAQGTGTEAFF	TGTGCCAGCAGCTTAGCTCAGGGAACGGGCACTGAAGCTTTCTTT
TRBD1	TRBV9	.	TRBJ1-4	CASSPTGGAEKLFF	TGTGCCAGCAGCCCGACAGGGGGGGCGGAAAAACTGTTTTTT